Below, one T cell receptor beta chain is given with its context. This CDR3 has 11 residues. TCRdb's table, derived via immunoSEQ multiplex PCR, lists solely in-frame clones and lacks some. The sample has 110,000 or so clones, roughly 91% seen once; the top ten hold 15% to 20%. This sample was included in a study of control samples from healthy donors and cancer patients. The chain joins TRBV21-1 to TRBJ2-7; the D call of TRBD2 is as the table states it, not checked on the DNA. TRBV21-1 is deemed a pseudogene. Sequencing input: blood. This TCR was sampled from a woman aged 45-60 years in good health. The DNA of the CDR3 is TGTGCCAGCAAAACAACGGGGAGGCAGTACTTC. Translating gives CASKTTGRQYF.